This T cell receptor (beta chain) comes out of a study of blood T cell repertoires in COVID-19. This clone was seen a single time. The same CDR3 also results from other DNA sequences found in this sample. Only in-frame clones appear in the TCRdb table, and some are missing; sequencing was by immunoSEQ multiplex PCR. The repertoire holds approximately 400,000 clones, with about 87% as singletons. The V end lost 4 bases, the J end lost 0 bases, and 3 bases lay between the germline ends. The CDR3 spans 12 residues. The V gene's germline CDR1 is SGHAT and CDR2 FQNNGV. The chain carries TRBV11-2 and TRBJ1-1; D gene uncertain. The TCR was taken from a woman in her fifties or sixties with COVID-19, enrolled during active disease. Material: peripheral blood. The CDR3 coding sequence is TGTGCCAGCAGCTCAATGAACACTGAAGCTTTCTTT. This translates into CASSSMNTEAFF. Based on the CDR3 plus reference TRBV11-2 and TRBJ1-1, the full variable domain is EAGVAQSPRYKIIEKRQSVAFWCNPISGHATLYWYQQILGQGPKLLIQFQNNGVVDDSQLPKDRFSAERLKGVDSTLKIQPAKLEDSAVYLCASSSMNTEAFFGQGTRLTVV.